Following are 31 T cell receptor beta chains from one sample sequenced in a study of blood T cell repertoires in COVID-19. Sequencing used immunoSEQ multiplex PCR; TCRdb keeps in-frame clones, though not all of them. The sample shows 85,000 to 100,000 clones, approximately 88% of them seen only once. Input material: peripheral blood. The receptor set was obtained from a woman aged 55-69 years with acute or convalescent COVID-19.

The J gene is TRBJ2-2, the V gene TRBV30; 9 bases align to TRBD1. Trimming at V came to 2 bases and at J to 3 bases, leaving 7 bases not matched to a gene. CDR3 length equals 16 residues. Germline CDR1 and CDR2: GTSNPN and SVGIG (reference sequence). The CDR3 DNA reads as TGTGCCTGGAGTCACCCTGACAGGGGGTACACCGGGGAGCTGTTTTTT. Translated: CAWSHPDRGYTGELFF.

The chain employs TRBV7-2 and TRBJ2-5; 11 bases map to TRBD1. V dropped 0 bases and J dropped 4; count of bases not matched to a gene: 4. Germline loops: CDR1 SGHTA, CDR2 FQGNSA. This CDR3 is 16 amino acids long. The CDR3 DNA sequence: TGTGCCAGCAGCTTAGCGGGACAGGGGGTGGGAGAGACCCAGTACTTC. It codes for CASSLAGQGVGETQYF.

This clone appeared a few times. The chain joins TRBV5-1 to TRBJ2-7; D gene ambiguous. Looked up from germline, CDR1 is SGHRS and CDR2 is YFSETQ. CDR3 length: 13 residues. Trimming took off 0 bases at V and 6 bases at J, with 10 bases between the two ends. The CDR3 loop reads CASSLVQDTEQYF. The CDR3 DNA reads as TGCGCCAGCAGCTTGGTCCAGGATACCGAGCAGTACTTC.

The rearrangement links TRBV5-6 to TRBJ1-2; 7 bases are a match to TRBD1. CDR1 and CDR2 from the germline V gene are SGHDT and YYEEEE. V gave up 3 bases and J gave up 8 bases; unmatched junction bases: 10. The CDR3 consists of 14 residues. The CDR3 sequence is CASSSSTGVEGYTF. The CDR3 nucleotides read TGTGCCAGCAGCTCCTCAACAGGGGTCGAGGGCTACACCTTC.

V is TRBV27 and J is TRBJ2-1, with 9 bases identical to TRBD2. The CDR3 is 13 residues long. Germline-derived CDR1 and CDR2 are MNHEY and SMNVEV (reference sequence). The trim removed 8 bases at V and 4 bases at J, leaving 3 bases unmatched. CDR3 bases: TGTGCCAGCCGCGGACTAGCGTACAATGAGCAGTTCTTC. Translation: CASRGLAYNEQFF.

This clone was seen repeatedly, ten times or more. This rearrangement joins TRBV5-5 to TRBJ2-1; 12 nucleotides agree with TRBD2. V lost 0 bases and J lost 2; bases outside the gene matches: 6. This CDR3 region has 18 residues. Germline V gives CDR1 SGHKS, CDR2 YYEKEE (reference sequence). CDR3 loop: CASSLANRTSGTYNEQFF. CDR3 nucleotide sequence: TGTGCCAGCAGCTTGGCCAACCGGACTAGCGGGACCTACAATGAGCAGTTCTTC.

The V gene is TRBV14, the J gene TRBJ2-1; 8 positions match TRBD2. With 0 bases clipped from V and 1 base from J, the junction kept 8 bases outside the gene matches. Germline assignment: CDR1 SGHDN and CDR2 FVKESK. The CDR3 sequence is 18 residues long. CDR3 region: CASSQDRGGRFSYNEQFF. The CDR3, as DNA: TGTGCCAGCAGCCAAGATCGGGGGGGGCGCTTTTCCTACAATGAGCAGTTCTTC.

The genes are TRBV10-3 and TRBJ2-5; perhaps TRBD2 as D (6 bases). V was cut by 0 bases and J by 5 bases, with 10 bases left in between. This CDR3 is 14 amino acids long. The V gene's germline CDR1 is ENHRY and CDR2 SYGVKD. CDR3 sequence (DNA): TGTGCCATCAGTGAGTCGGTTCGGGGGGAGACCCAGTACTTC. It yields the protein CAISESVRGETQYF.

The chain links TRBV4-1 to TRBJ1-4; possibly TRBD1 for D (5 bases). The germline V gene has CDR1 MGHRA and CDR2 YSYEKL. The V end lost 2 bases, the J end lost 6 bases, and 13 bases lay between the germline ends. This CDR3 has 15 residues. The CDR3 DNA reads TGCGCCAGCAGCCAATGGACGGGGGGGGATGAAAAACTGTTTTTT. It codes for CASSQWTGGDEKLFF.

This chain links TRBV6-1 with TRBJ2-5; 10 positions match TRBD2. This CDR3 is 15 amino acids long. The germline V gene has CDR1 MNHNS and CDR2 SASEGT. V was clipped by 2 bases and J by 5 bases; unmatched bases: 5. CDR3 loop: CASSESAGGLETQYF. The CDR3 bases are TGTGCCAGCAGTGAATCAGCGGGGGGGCTGGAGACCCAGTACTTC.

The genes are TRBV2 and TRBJ1-3; a weak D match, TRBD1 (5 bases). Germline assignment: CDR1 SNHLY and CDR2 FYNNEI. V gave up 4 bases and J gave up 0 bases, with 10 bases separating them. The CDR3 has 15 residues. The CDR3 DNA follows: TGTGCCAGCAGTGTTGGGGCGGCCTCTGGAAACACCATATATTTT. This gives the protein CASSVGAASGNTIYF.

The V and J genes are TRBV2 and TRBJ1-1; D may be TRBD1 (5 bases). This CDR3 contains 14 residues. V shed 1 base and J shed 7 bases, with 13 bases lying between them. The germline V gene has CDR1 SNHLY and CDR2 FYNNEI. The CDR3 coding sequence is TGTGCCAGCAGTGAAGACGTTGTCAGGGATGAAGCTTTCTTT. This translates into CASSEDVVRDEAFF.

This clone was seen a handful of times. The genes are TRBV30 and TRBJ2-1; D uncertain. Per germline, CDR1 GTSNPN and CDR2 SVGIG (reference sequence). Trimming removed 2 bases from V and 6 bases from J, with 8 bases in between. CDR3 length: 12 amino acids. The CDR3 DNA reads as TGTGCCTGGAGTCGACTGATCAATGAGCAGTTCTTC. The encoded protein is CAWSRLINEQFF.

DNA of the CDR3: TGTGCCAGCTCACCACAGCACAGAGATAATGAAAAACTGTTTTTT. It specifies CASSPQHRDNEKLFF. The chain carries TRBV18 and TRBJ1-4; D uncertain. This CDR3 is 15 amino acids long. Germline V gene data show CDR1 as KGHSH and CDR2 as LQKENI. Trimming left V 1 base short and J 4 bases short, with 10 bases between.

The chain links TRBV20-1 to TRBJ1-5; D perhaps matches TRBD1 (6 bases). Trimming shortened V by 3 bases and J by 4 bases, and 19 bases separated the two germline ends. Per germline, CDR1 DFQATT and CDR2 SNEGSKA (reference sequence). The CDR3 contains 16 residues. The CDR3 sequence: CSASPSGQWDNQPQHF. The CDR3 coding sequence is TGCAGTGCTAGTCCGAGTGGACAGTGGGATAATCAGCCCCAGCATTTT.

The CDR3 region has the DNA TGCAGCGTTCCAACCGGGACAGGCGTCTACAATGAGCAGTTCTTC. Translated, it gives CSVPTGTGVYNEQFF. This chain uses TRBV29-1 with TRBJ2-1; TRBD1 aligns across 8 bases. The CDR3 length is 15 residues. Germline loops: CDR1 SQVTM, CDR2 ANQGSEA. V gave up 5 bases and J gave up 3 bases; unmatched junction bases: 9.

The chain joins TRBV9 to TRBJ2-7; TRBD2 agrees at 11 bases. The CDR3 is made up of 16 amino acids. The germline CDR1 and CDR2 sequences are SGDLS and YYNGEE. J gave up 0 bases and V 3 bases, and 5 bases lay outside the gene matches. CDR3 region: CASSASSGGSSYEQYF. The CDR3 nucleotides read TGTGCCAGCAGCGCCTCTAGCGGGGGGAGCTCCTACGAGCAGTACTTC.

V usage is TRBV7-6 and J usage is TRBJ2-3, with TRBD2 identical over 9 bases. CDR1 is SGHVS, CDR2 FNYEAQ, per germline. The CDR3 spans 15 residues. With V trimmed by 1 base and J by 2 bases, 1 base remained unmatched. The CDR3, as DNA: TGTGCCAGCAGCTTAGGCGGGGGGGTCACAGATACGCAGTATTTT. This gives the protein CASSLGGGVTDTQYF.

V usage is TRBV7-2 and J usage is TRBJ2-7; no firm D call. The CDR3 has 13 amino acids. V was shortened by 0 bases and J by 12 bases, with 15 bases between the two germline ends. The germline V gene encodes CDR1 SGHTA and CDR2 FQGNSA. CDR3 protein: CASSLALAAPGYF. DNA of the CDR3: TGTGCCAGCAGCTTAGCATTAGCTGCTCCGGGGTACTTC.

The V and J genes are TRBV19 and TRBJ1-4; 9 bases line up with TRBD1. Germline V gene lookup returns CDR1 LNHDA and CDR2 SQIVND (reference sequence). CDR3 length equals 15 residues. Losses at the gene ends were 8 bases for V and 1 base for J; bases not matched to a gene: 5. CDR3 residues: CASSDRGVTNEKLFF. The CDR3 DNA follows: TGTGCCAGTTCTGACAGGGGGGTAACTAATGAAAAACTGTTTTTT.

V and J are TRBV14 and TRBJ1-2, with D tentatively TRBD1 (6 bases). Trimming pared 1 base from V and 5 bases from J, leaving 11 bases between. Germline-derived CDR1 and CDR2 are SGHDN and FVKESK. The CDR3 has 14 residues. The CDR3 region has the DNA TGTGCCAGCAGCCAAGGGGGACATAAGTATGGCTACACCTTC. It is translated as CASSQGGHKYGYTF.

The rearrangement links TRBV6-6 to TRBJ1-1, with TRBD1 identical over 11 bases. The CDR3 spans 14 residues. Germline V gives CDR1 MNHNY, CDR2 SVGAGI (reference sequence). Losses at the gene ends were 7 bases for V and 12 bases for J; bases not matched to a gene: 13. The CDR3 nucleotides are TGTGCCAGCACCTCGGACAGGGGGCGATCCGGACCTTTCTTT. Its protein is CASTSDRGRSGPFF.

The chain uses TRBV5-1 and TRBJ2-5; D is undetermined. The germline V gene has CDR1 SGHRS and CDR2 YFSETQ. Trimming took off 5 bases at V and 4 bases at J, with 9 bases between the two ends. CDR3 size: 12 residues. CDR3 sequence reads: CASRANLETQYF. The CDR3 nucleotides are TGCGCCAGCAGGGCCAACCTAGAGACCCAGTACTTC.

This chain uses TRBV15 with TRBJ2-1, with 8 bases aligning to TRBD2. V dropped 3 bases and J dropped 7; count of bases not matched to a gene: 8. The CDR3 contains 15 residues. Germline CDR1 and CDR2: LNHNV and YYDKDF (reference sequence). DNA for the CDR3: TGTGCCACCAGCAGCCCGGGGGGGCCGAAGAATGAGCAGTTCTTC. Amino acid sequence: CATSSPGGPKNEQFF.

The rearrangement links TRBV25-1 to TRBJ1-1; D possibly corresponds to TRBD1 (6 bases). Trimming took 3 bases from V and 5 from J, leaving 16 bases between them. Germline CDR1 and CDR2: MGHDK and SYGVNS. The CDR3 contains 15 residues. CDR3 sequence: CASSDTTGMGTEAFF. The CDR3 bases are TGTGCCAGCAGTGATACCACAGGGATGGGGACTGAAGCTTTCTTT.

The CDR3 protein is CASSPRSNRHSPLHF. CDR3 sequence (DNA): TGTGCCAGCAGCCCCCGCAGCAACAGGCATTCACCCCTCCACTTT. The rearrangement uses TRBV14 and TRBJ1-6; D perhaps matches TRBD1 (5 bases). Trimming removed 4 bases from V and 8 bases from J, with 15 bases in between. The CDR3 loop spans 15 amino acids. Germline-derived CDR1 and CDR2 are SGHDN and FVKESK. The entire variable domain, with the rest obtained from reference TRBV14 and TRBJ1-6, is as follows: EAGVTQFPSHSVIEKGQTVTLRCDPISGHDNLYWYRRVMGKEIKFLLHFVKESKQDESGMPNNRFLAERTGGTYSTLKVQPAELEDSGVYFCASSPRSNRHSPLHFGNGTRLTVT.

This clone occurred a few times. V and J are TRBV2 and TRBJ2-3; no clear D. Trimming cost V 8 bases and J 3 bases, with 6 bases left between them. Germline V gene data show CDR1 as SNHLY and CDR2 as FYNNEI. The CDR3 totals 11 residues. The CDR3 DNA is TGTGCCAGCCGCAGGACAGATACGCAGTATTTT. Translation gives CASRRTDTQYF.

This clone was seen repeatedly, ten times or more. One end of the junction varies from germline; a read error may be responsible. The chain joins TRBV10-2 to TRBJ1-6, with a tentative D call TRBD1 (5 bases). The germline V gene encodes CDR1 WSHSY and CDR2 SAAADI. The CDR3 consists of 15 residues. The CDR3 DNA follows: TGCGCCAGCATTGAGGCAGGGAATGCAGGATCACCCCTCCACTTT. This sequence encodes CASIEAGNAGSPLHF.

This sequence joins TRBV6-5 and TRBJ1-6, with TRBD1 matching 7 bases. V gave up 9 bases and J gave up 9 bases; unmatched junction bases: 14. CDR3 size: 15 residues. Looked up from germline, CDR1 is MNHEY and CDR2 is SVGAGI. Here the CDR3 DNA reads TGTGCCAGTGTGAATCGACAGGGTTTGGGTTCACCCCTCCACTTT. Protein product: CASVNRQGLGSPLHF.

This clone occurred once. The chain employs TRBV15 and TRBJ2-5; D is possibly TRBD2 (7 bases). CDR3 size: 13 residues. Per the germline V gene, CDR1 is LNHNV and CDR2 is YYDKDF (reference sequence). Trimming pared 8 bases from V and 2 bases from J, leaving 12 bases between. The CDR3 is CATGRGRQETQYF. In DNA, the CDR3 is TGTGCCACCGGGCGGGGGCGGCAAGAGACCCAGTACTTC.

The chain carries TRBV10-3 and TRBJ1-5; D is unresolved. This CDR3 is 13 amino acids long. The germline V gene has CDR1 ENHRY and CDR2 SYGVKD. The germline V and J ends were trimmed by 4 bases and 4 bases, with 8 bases remaining between them. The CDR3 nucleotides read TGTGCCATCAGTGGCGCCGAAAATCAGCCCCAGCATTTT. It codes for CAISGAENQPQHF.